This T cell receptor beta chain was obtained from a study of spatial heterogeneity in lung cancer. The ends lost 0 bases at V and 2 bases at J; junction bases unmatched: 8. CDR1 SGDLS and CDR2 YYNGEE come from the germline V gene. The CDR3 runs 17 residues. Noted time point: sample taken at primary tumor resection. TCRdb fed the 5' RACE reads into MiXCR, producing one record per CDR3 protein. The sample includes some 16,000 distinct CDR3 sequences, 6.5% to 8% of them seen just once. The table lists this clonotype with many counts. Its cognate antigen is unknown. Since the library was made to target alpha chains, this beta chain is a stray read and its abundance is not meaningful. Notes on the study in general: Tumors with more nonsynonymous mutations had more expanded intratumoral alpha and beta TCRs.

This chain connects TRBV9 to TRBJ2-3; 8 bases are shared with TRBD2. This clonotype was obtained from a female donor with early-stage non-small cell lung cancer. The material sequenced was lung tumor tissue, taken at surgery. The CDR3: CASSVEGGGTYTDTQYF. The CDR3 DNA sequence: TGTGCCAGCAGCGTAGAGGGCGGGGGGACTTACACAGATACGCAGTATTTT.